These 26 T cell receptor beta chains originate from one sample sequenced in a study of technical replicates of blood from a handful of donors. This table comes from immunoSEQ multiplex PCR, and its TCRdb copy is limited to in-frame clones, with some not included. The profile shows about 60,000 clones, around 86% of them singletons. Sequencing was carried out using PBMCs. Source of these receptors: a human donor in good health. Some clones in this sample may be carry-over from other donors' samples.

The rearrangement uses TRBV4-2 and TRBJ2-5, with D maybe TRBD1 (6 bases). The CDR3 contains 14 residues. Germline V gives CDR1 LGHNA, CDR2 YNFKEQ. The V end was cut by 4 bases, the J end by 2 bases, with 11 bases between. The CDR3 DNA reads as TGTGCCAGCAGCCTAGGACAGACACAAGAGACCCAGTACTTC. The encoded protein is CASSLGQTQETQYF.

V and J are TRBV7-2 and TRBJ2-1; 12 bases are a match to TRBD2. CDR3 length equals 15 residues. Trimming took 3 bases from V and 8 from J; bases not matched to a gene: 5. CDR1 SGHTA and CDR2 FQGNSA come from the germline V gene. CDR3 sequence reads: CASSFLAGGGDEQFF. DNA of the CDR3: TGTGCCAGCAGCTTCCTAGCGGGAGGGGGTGATGAGCAGTTCTTC. The full variable domain, rest sourced from reference TRBV7-2 and TRBJ2-1, is GAGVSQSPSNKVTEKGKDVELRCDPISGHTALYWYRQSLGQGLEFLIYFQGNSAPDKSGLPSDRFSAERTGGSVSTLTIQRTQQEDSAVYLCASSFLAGGGDEQFFGPGTRLTVL.

V gene TRBV7-3 combines with J gene TRBJ2-1; D is perhaps TRBD2 (6 bases). Germline V gene data show CDR1 as SGHTA and CDR2 as FQGTGA. The CDR3 runs 15 residues. V lost 2 bases and J 2 bases, leaving 10 bases between the germline ends. CDR3 in DNA: TGTGCCAGCAGCTTAGCGGGGAATACCTACAATGAGCAGTTCTTC. Translating gives CASSLAGNTYNEQFF.

This chain connects TRBV5-1 to TRBJ1-2, with TRBD1 as a possible D gene (6 bases). Germline V lookup: CDR1 SGHRS, CDR2 YFSETQ. The V end was cut by 4 bases, the J end by 5 bases, with 27 bases between. There are 18 residues in the CDR3. CDR3 residues: CASSAQTTGFRIIYGYTF. The CDR3 DNA follows: TGCGCCAGCAGCGCCCAAACTACAGGGTTTCGGATTATTTATGGCTACACCTTC. Full variable domain (missing parts from reference TRBV5-1 and TRBJ1-2): KAGVTQTPRYLIKTRGQQVTLSCSPISGHRSVSWYQQTPGQGLQFLFEYFSETQRNKGNFPGRFSGRQFSNSRSEMNVSTLELGDSALYLCASSAQTTGFRIIYGYTFGSGTRLTVV.

The genes are TRBV10-3 and TRBJ2-3, with no clear D. V was trimmed by 6 bases and J by 0 bases, leaving 7 bases between them. The CDR3 totals 13 residues. Germline CDR1 is ENHRY and CDR2 is SYGVKD. This chain's CDR3 is CAISPTSTDTQYF. In nucleotides, the CDR3 is TGTGCCATCAGCCCCACTAGCACAGATACGCAGTATTTT.

The chain combines TRBV29-1 with TRBJ2-2, with 8 bases fitting TRBD1. With 7 bases clipped from V and 1 base from J, the junction kept 11 bases outside the gene matches. This CDR3 comprises 16 residues. CDR1 SQVTM and CDR2 ANQGSEA come from the germline V gene. The CDR3 region is CSGGGPGTGNTGELFF. The CDR3 coding sequence is TGCAGCGGAGGGGGTCCCGGGACAGGGAACACCGGGGAGCTGTTTTTT.

In this sample, this clone turned up a few times. The chain uses TRBV5-1 and TRBJ2-7, with 10 bases lining up with TRBD1. The CDR3 consists of 20 residues. CDR1 is SGHRS and CDR2 is YFSETQ in the germline V gene. V lost 4 bases to trimming and J lost 0 bases; unmatched junction nucleotides: 19. The CDR3 DNA sequence: TGCGCCAGCAGCGCCTCTATACCGGGACAGGGGAACAATAGCTCCTACGAGCAGTACTTC. Encoded protein: CASSASIPGQGNNSSYEQYF.

This chain uses TRBV6-5 with TRBJ2-1; 9 nucleotides line up with TRBD1. This CDR3 comprises 15 residues. J was trimmed by 6 bases and V by 6 bases; bases with no gene match: 9. CDR1 MNHEY and CDR2 SVGAGI come from the germline V gene. The DNA of the CDR3 is TGTGCCAGCAGCCCGACAGGGGGAGAAGGCAATGAGCAGTTCTTC. It translates to CASSPTGGEGNEQFF.

V and J are TRBV30 and TRBJ2-7; D remains unclear. Germline CDR1 reads GTSNPN; CDR2 reads SVGIG (reference sequence). This CDR3 region has 11 residues. Trimming took off 4 bases at V and 5 bases at J, with 9 bases between the two ends. The CDR3 DNA reads TGTGCCTGGACAGCCCGGGACGAGCAGTACTTC. Its translation is CAWTARDEQYF.

This chain uses TRBV7-9 with TRBJ2-7, with 13 bases fitting TRBD2. Trimming removed 6 bases from V and 6 bases from J; junction bases left unmatched: 8. This CDR3 region has 15 residues. Germline V gives CDR1 SEHNR, CDR2 FQNEAQ (reference sequence). CDR3 loop: CASSDPRTSGGEQYF. The CDR3 DNA reads TGTGCCAGCAGTGACCCTCGGACTAGCGGGGGCGAGCAGTACTTC. Supplemented by reference TRBV7-9 and TRBJ2-7, the full variable domain reads DTGVSQNPRHKITKRGQNVTFRCDPISEHNRLYWYRQTLGQGPEFLTYFQNEAQLEKSRLLSDRFSAERPKGSFSTLEIQRTEQGDSAMYLCASSDPRTSGGEQYFGPGTRLTVT.

The chain employs TRBV5-6 and TRBJ1-1, with 9 positions matching TRBD1. The CDR3 loop spans 15 amino acids. V lost 2 bases, J lost 0 bases, and 2 bases stayed unmatched. Germline-derived CDR1 and CDR2 are SGHDT and YYEEEE. CDR3 residues: CASSLWDRVNTEAFF. For the CDR3, the DNA is TGTGCCAGCAGCTTATGGGACAGGGTGAACACTGAAGCTTTCTTT.

The rearrangement joins TRBV6-5 to TRBJ2-7; possibly TRBD2 for D (7 bases). Between the trimmed V and J ends, which lost 6 bases and 3 bases, there was a span of 18 bases. Germline V gene lookup returns CDR1 MNHEY and CDR2 SVGAGI. CDR3 length: 15 amino acids. The DNA of the CDR3 is TGTGCCAGCAGCCTGGGTTGGGGGGGCGGCTACGAGCAGTACTTC. It is translated as CASSLGWGGGYEQYF.

The DNA of the CDR3 is TGCGCCAGCAGCTTGGCCTCCGTGAACTATGGCTACACCTTC. Amino acid sequence: CASSLASVNYGYTF. The J gene is TRBJ1-2, the V gene TRBV5-1; no clear D gene. CDR3 size: 14 residues. Germline V CDR1 and CDR2: SGHRS, YFSETQ. The V and J ends lost 0 bases and 2 bases respectively, with 8 bases between them.

This chain uses TRBV28 with TRBJ1-5; TRBD1 matches at 7 bases. V shed 2 bases, J shed 3 bases, and the junction held 10 bases outside the gene matches. The CDR3 is 17 residues long. CDR1 is MDHEN and CDR2 is SYDVKM in the germline V gene. The CDR3 DNA is TGTGCCAGCAGTTTACTCAAAGGGGGCAGCGTCAATCAGCCCCAGCATTTT. Its protein product is CASSLLKGGSVNQPQHF.

This clone is medium-sized by share. The CDR3 reads CASSQDRTATYEQYF. Written as DNA, the CDR3 is TGCGCCAGCAGCCAAGATAGGACAGCCACCTACGAGCAGTACTTC. This chain uses TRBV4-3 with TRBJ2-7, with D possibly matching TRBD1 (6 bases). The germline gives CDR1 LGHNA, CDR2 YSLEER. The CDR3 is 15 residues long. Between the trimmed V and J ends, which lost 0 bases and 2 bases, there was a span of 11 bases.

This rearrangement joins TRBV18 to TRBJ1-3, with 7 bases fitting TRBD1. The germline V gene has CDR1 KGHSH and CDR2 LQKENI. The CDR3 consists of 15 residues. The J segment lost 3 bases and the V segment lost 3 bases, leaving 5 bases of the junction unmatched. The CDR3 bases are TGTGCCAGCTCACCCCAGGGGGAATTTGGAAACACCATATATTTT. It translates to CASSPQGEFGNTIYF.

This clone was seen a few times. The chain is built from TRBV7-2 and TRBJ2-2, with unresolved D. V dropped 0 bases and J dropped 6 bases, with 5 bases sitting between them. CDR1 SGHTA and CDR2 FQGNSA come from the germline V gene. This CDR3 has 13 residues. CDR3 nucleotides: TGTGCCAGCAGCTTAGCTAATCCCGGGGAGCTGTTTTTT. Its protein is CASSLANPGELFF.

V is TRBV19 and J is TRBJ1-5; D is unresolved. Between the trimmed V and J ends, which lost 7 bases and 6 bases, there was a span of 13 bases. The CDR3 extends over 13 amino acids. In germline, CDR1 is LNHDA, CDR2 SQIVND (reference sequence). For the CDR3, the DNA is TGTGCCAGTACCACACATCGGGTTCAGCCCCAGCATTTT. Its protein product is CASTTHRVQPQHF.

This sequence joins TRBV30 and TRBJ1-6; maybe TRBD1 (6 bases). The CDR3 contains 14 residues. V was pared by 2 bases and J by 10 bases, with 15 bases between. Germline V CDR1 and CDR2: GTSNPN, SVGIG (reference sequence). The CDR3 sequence is CAWSPSQGRSPLHF. CDR3 DNA: TGTGCCTGGAGTCCATCACAGGGTCGCTCACCCCTCCACTTT.

The chain links TRBV30 to TRBJ1-1, with a tentative D call TRBD1 (6 bases). Per the germline V gene, CDR1 is GTSNPN and CDR2 is SVGIG (reference sequence). Trimming took off 6 bases at V and 5 bases at J, with 13 bases between the two ends. The CDR3 extends over 12 amino acids. This CDR3 is CACDRMWTEAFF. For the CDR3, the DNA is TGTGCCTGCGACAGGATGTGGACTGAAGCTTTCTTT.

The rearrangement uses TRBV10-3 and TRBJ1-1; no firm D call. The V end was cut by 2 bases, the J end by 1 base, with 5 bases between. The CDR3 extends over 13 amino acids. Per the germline V gene, CDR1 is ENHRY and CDR2 is SYGVKD. Written as DNA, the CDR3 is TGTGCCATCAGTGAGGGGAGGAACACTGAAGCTTTCTTT. Translation gives CAISEGRNTEAFF.

The V call is TRBV5-4, the J call TRBJ2-7; D may be TRBD1 (6 bases). CDR3 length: 15 amino acids. Germline loops: CDR1 SGHNT, CDR2 YYREEE (reference sequence). Trimming removed 0 bases at V and 2 bases at J, with 12 bases between. This chain's CDR3 is CASSLGLGATYEQYF. The CDR3 DNA reads TGTGCCAGCAGCTTGGGATTGGGGGCCACCTACGAGCAGTACTTC.

The V and J genes are TRBV18 and TRBJ2-7; D gene ambiguous. The V gene's germline CDR1 is KGHSH and CDR2 LQKENI. The CDR3 extends over 15 amino acids. Trimming stripped 3 bases from V and 4 bases from J, with 16 bases between. The CDR3 loop reads CASSPALRDGYEQYF. CDR3 coding DNA: TGTGCCAGCTCACCCGCTCTAAGAGACGGGTACGAGCAGTACTTC.

This chain links TRBV7-3 with TRBJ2-1; D is undetermined. The CDR3 length is 16 residues. From germline, CDR1 is SGHTA and CDR2 FQGTGA. V lost 1 base, J lost 9 bases, and 19 bases lay in between. CDR3 sequence (DNA): TGTGCCAGCAGCTTAATCCCATTAGCCCTAACGGGTGAGCAGTTCTTC. Amino acids: CASSLIPLALTGEQFF.

The rearrangement joins TRBV6-1 to TRBJ1-2; 7 nucleotides line up with TRBD1. The CDR3 is 13 residues long. Germline loops: CDR1 MNHNS, CDR2 SASEGT. The V and J ends lost 7 bases and 4 bases, in that order; junction bases with no gene match: 6. The CDR3 DNA reads TGTGCCAGCATCCCGACAGGGACCTATGGCTACACCTTC. Translating it yields CASIPTGTYGYTF.

The chain links TRBV7-3 to TRBJ2-2; D is ambiguous. Germline loops: CDR1 SGHTA, CDR2 FQGTGA. V was shortened by 6 bases and J by 6 bases, with 14 bases between the two germline ends. CDR3 length equals 14 residues. The CDR3 loop is CASRQDQAAGELFF. Written as DNA, the CDR3 is TGTGCCAGCAGACAAGATCAGGCCGCCGGGGAGCTGTTTTTT.